These 8 T cell receptor beta chains share one sample of origin, sequenced in a study of T cell responses to AZD1222 COVID-19 vaccine. Here immunoSEQ multiplex PCR was the method, and the copy in TCRdb shows in-frame clones only, minus some. In the table there are about 140,000 clones, roughly nine tenths of which are singletons. The sequencing here drew on peripheral blood, taken on day 0 of AZD1222 vaccination. These receptors were collected from an adult in good health.

The genes are TRBV5-4 and TRBJ1-1, with 7 bases identical to TRBD1. The CDR3 runs 15 residues. The germline V gene has CDR1 SGHNT and CDR2 YYREEE (reference sequence). With 0 bases clipped from V and 8 bases from J, the junction kept 10 bases outside the gene matches. This CDR3 is CASSLGPRDSREAFF. CDR3 DNA: TGTGCCAGCAGCTTGGGCCCCCGGGACAGTCGAGAAGCTTTCTTT.

The chain combines TRBV5-1 with TRBJ2-3, with TRBD2 identical over 9 bases. CDR1 is SGHRS, CDR2 YFSETQ, per germline. The CDR3 contains 17 residues. Trimming cost V 0 bases and J 0 bases; bases outside gene matches: 5. CDR3 in amino acids: CASSLGPTSGSTDTQYF. CDR3 nucleotide sequence: TGCGCCAGCAGCTTGGGCCCGACTAGCGGCAGCACAGATACGCAGTATTTT.

The chain links TRBV18 to TRBJ2-5; 10 bases map to TRBD1. This CDR3 spans 19 amino acids. In germline, CDR1 is KGHSH, CDR2 LQKENI. V trimming: 1 base; J trimming: 2 bases; junction bases outside the gene matches: 13. The CDR3 DNA reads as TGTGCCAGCTCACCACTCTTCACGGGACAGGGGAGGTCGCAAGAGACCCAGTACTTC. Encoded protein: CASSPLFTGQGRSQETQYF.

This clone was found a few times. The V call is TRBV12-3 or TRBV12-4, the J call TRBJ1-1; no clear D. V shed 5 bases and J shed 8 bases, with 15 bases lying between them. This CDR3 contains 13 residues. CDR3 DNA: TGTGCCAGCAGTAACGTCGCACGAAGAGAAGCTTTCTTT. Residues: CASSNVARREAFF.

The V gene is TRBV7-7, the J gene TRBJ2-7; TRBD2 might be the D (6 bases). The CDR3 loop spans 14 amino acids. V was pared by 5 bases and J by 6 bases, with 17 bases between. CDR1 and CDR2 from the germline V gene are SSHAT and FNYEAQ (reference sequence). DNA for the CDR3: TGTGCCAGCAGCCCGCTCGGGGCGGGGCGCGAGCAGTACTTC. Amino acid sequence: CASSPLGAGREQYF.

V and J are TRBV11-3 and TRBJ2-6; D gene unclear. V was pared by 5 bases and J by 0 bases, with 8 bases between. Germline loops: CDR1 SGHNT, CDR2 YENEEA. This CDR3 is built from 15 residues. The CDR3 spells CASSLGRSGANVLTF. CDR3 nucleotide sequence: TGTGCCAGCAGCCTCGGGCGCTCTGGGGCCAACGTCCTGACTTTC.

The chain uses TRBV9 and TRBJ2-1; 11 bases align to TRBD2. The germline gives CDR1 SGDLS, CDR2 YYNGEE. This CDR3 is 17 amino acids long. V was clipped by 3 bases and J by 2 bases; unmatched bases: 7. The CDR3 sequence: CASSASGGIGTYNEQFF. The CDR3 region has the DNA TGTGCCAGCAGCGCTAGCGGGGGGATTGGGACCTACAATGAGCAGTTCTTC.

The rearrangement links TRBV27 to TRBJ1-4; D is possibly TRBD1 (5 bases). The CDR3 spans 15 residues. Germline V gene data show CDR1 as MNHEY and CDR2 as SMNVEV (reference sequence). V lost 10 bases to trimming and J lost 8 bases, with 23 bases between them. The CDR3 reads CATLPFGGDGEKLFF. The CDR3 DNA follows: TGTGCCACCTTACCTTTCGGGGGAGACGGGGAAAAACTGTTTTTT.